These 12 T cell receptor beta chains were all obtained from the same sample, sequenced in a study of blood T cell repertoires in COVID-19. Here immunoSEQ multiplex PCR was the method, and the copy in TCRdb shows in-frame clones only, minus some. This sample has some 80,000 clones; about four fifths occur once, and the top ten carry 5.4%. Sequenced material: peripheral blood. The source of these receptors is a woman older than 75 with active or convalescent COVID-19.

The chain has TRBV5-8 and TRBJ2-6; D is perhaps TRBD2 (6 bases). The CDR3 has 15 amino acids. V was shortened by 2 bases and J by 2 bases, with 8 bases between the two germline ends. Per germline, CDR1 SGHTS and CDR2 YDEGEE. CDR3 nucleotide sequence: TGTGCCAGCAGCTTAACGGGGGCTGGGGCCAACGTCCTGACTTTC. Protein: CASSLTGAGANVLTF.

The genes are TRBV7-8 and TRBJ1-3; perhaps TRBD1 as D (6 bases). Germline lookup yields CDR1 SGHVS and CDR2 FQNEAQ. Between the trimmed V and J ends, which lost 5 bases and 0 bases, there was a span of 14 bases. This CDR3 has 16 amino acids. In nucleotides, the CDR3 is TGTGCCAGCAGCCCAGAGACAGGTTACTCTGGAAACACCATATATTTT. It codes for CASSPETGYSGNTIYF. Looking up the rest from reference TRBV7-8 and TRBJ1-3 gives the full variable domain: GAGVSQSPRYKVAKRGQDVALRCDPISGHVSLFWYQQALGQGPEFLTYFQNEAQLDKSGLPSDRFFAERPEGSVSTLKIQRTQQEDSAVYLCASSPETGYSGNTIYFGEGSWLTVV.

The chain links TRBV19 to TRBJ1-1, with D possibly matching TRBD1 (6 bases). The CDR3 totals 14 residues. Trimming stripped 3 bases from V and 5 bases from J, with 13 bases between. From germline, CDR1 is LNHDA and CDR2 SQIVND (reference sequence). The CDR3 DNA sequence: TGTGCCAGTAGTATCAGGGGAAGGGGGACTGAAGCTTTCTTT. It is translated as CASSIRGRGTEAFF.

This clone was seen a handful of times. This chain connects TRBV6-5 to TRBJ2-7, with TRBD2 as a possible D gene (5 bases). The V gene lost 8 bases and the J gene lost 0 bases, with 8 bases spanning the gap. CDR1 MNHEY and CDR2 SVGAGI come from the germline V gene. CDR3 size: 12 residues. CDR3 DNA sequence: TGTGCCAGCTCCGGGAACTCCTACGAGCAGTACTTC. This translates into CASSGNSYEQYF.

The chain carries TRBV19 and TRBJ2-6; D might be TRBD1 (6 bases). This CDR3 has 14 amino acids. Germline V gene sequence: CDR1 LNHDA, CDR2 SQIVND (reference sequence). The V end was cut by 6 bases, the J end by 2 bases, with 8 bases between. The CDR3 protein is CASRGGTGANVLTF. The CDR3 DNA follows: TGTGCCAGTAGAGGGGGTACTGGGGCCAACGTCCTGACTTTC.

The chain links TRBV19 to TRBJ2-3; D is undetermined. The CDR3 has 20 amino acids. The germline V and J ends were trimmed by 0 bases and 0 bases, with 22 bases remaining between them. In germline, CDR1 is LNHDA, CDR2 SQIVND (reference sequence). The CDR3 region is CASSIEGPWAAITSTDTQYF. The DNA of the CDR3 is TGTGCCAGTAGTATAGAAGGCCCGTGGGCAGCCATTACTAGCACAGATACGCAGTATTTT.

V gene TRBV7-2 combines with J gene TRBJ2-2; the match to TRBD1 covers 7 bases. The CDR3 covers 17 residues. Trimming cost V 3 bases and J 6 bases; bases outside gene matches: 13. Germline CDR1 and CDR2: SGHTA and FQGNSA. The chain's CDR3 is CASSFDRAFGSAGELFF. The CDR3 bases are TGTGCCAGCAGCTTTGACAGGGCCTTCGGATCAGCCGGGGAGCTGTTTTTT. The whole variable domain, filled in from reference TRBV7-2 and TRBJ2-2, reads GAGVSQSPSNKVTEKGKDVELRCDPISGHTALYWYRQSLGQGLEFLIYFQGNSAPDKSGLPSDRFSAERTGGSVSTLTIQRTQQEDSAVYLCASSFDRAFGSAGELFFGEGSRLTVL.

The chain employs TRBV19 and TRBJ1-2; tentatively, D is TRBD1 (5 bases). The CDR3 runs to 16 residues. In germline, CDR1 is LNHDA, CDR2 SQIVND (reference sequence). Trimming removed 1 base from V and 2 bases from J, with 14 bases in between. CDR3 in amino acids: CASSIGVPGENYGYTF. The CDR3 coding sequence is TGTGCCAGTAGTATAGGAGTCCCGGGGGAAAACTATGGCTACACCTTC.

This chain links TRBV6-5 with TRBJ2-2, with unresolved D. The CDR3 has 16 residues. V was shortened by 0 bases and J by 6 bases, with 14 bases between the two germline ends. Germline CDR1 is MNHEY and CDR2 is SVGAGI. In DNA, the CDR3 is TGTGCCAGCAGTTACTCCCCTACCCGTATCTCCGGGGAGCTGTTTTTT. It yields the protein CASSYSPTRISGELFF.

V and J are TRBV4-3 and TRBJ2-1; 8 positions match TRBD2. The germline CDR1 and CDR2 sequences are LGHNA and YSLEER. V lost 0 bases and J lost 9; bases outside the gene matches: 7. This CDR3 is built from 15 residues. CDR3 amino acids: CASSQDPGGPGEQFF. CDR3 coding DNA: TGCGCCAGCAGCCAAGATCCGGGGGGGCCGGGTGAGCAGTTCTTC.

The chain uses TRBV19 and TRBJ1-1; D uncertain. CDR1 LNHDA and CDR2 SQIVND come from the germline V gene (reference sequence). The CDR3 consists of 10 residues. Trimming pared 5 bases from V and 11 bases from J, leaving 9 bases between. CDR3 region: CASSSRGAFF. CDR3 in DNA: TGTGCCAGTAGTTCCAGAGGGGCTTTCTTT. The full variable domain, its missing parts supplied by reference TRBV19 and TRBJ1-1, is DGGITQSPKYLFRKEGQNVTLSCEQNLNHDAMYWYRQDPGQGLRLIYYSQIVNDFQKGDIAEGYSVSREKKESFPLTVTSAQKNPTAFYLCASSSRGAFFGQGTRLTVV.

The chain carries TRBV5-4 and TRBJ2-3, with TRBD2 as a possible D gene (6 bases). The germline V and J ends were trimmed by 6 bases and 6 bases, with 20 bases remaining between them. The germline V gene encodes CDR1 SGHNT and CDR2 YYREEE (reference sequence). The CDR3 spans 15 residues. The CDR3 sequence: CASIASLAREDTQYF. CDR3 DNA: TGTGCCAGCATTGCCTCACTAGCCCGGGAGGATACGCAGTATTTT.